This entry features one TCR beta chain sequence. The record originates from a study of OX40 agonist ivuxolimab in advanced cancers. V gave up 5 bases and J gave up 5 bases, with 12 bases separating them. This CDR3 is 13 amino acids long. CDR1 and CDR2 from the germline V gene are MDHEN and SYDVKM. Some clones are missing from TCRdb's copy, which holds only in-frame ones; the method was immunoSEQ multiplex PCR. The sample has 150,000 to 170,000 clones; 94% are singletons. Autoimmune disease history or systemic immunosuppression led to patient exclusion. This specimen was CD4+ or CD8+ T cells sorted from blood, taken in a trial of the OX40 agonist ivuxolimab. The J gene is TRBJ1-1, the V gene TRBV28; the D is unclear. This clonotype was sampled from an adult with an advanced solid tumor such as melanoma, head and neck, liver or kidney cancer. This CDR3 reads CASSGGGWTEAFF. For the CDR3, the DNA is TGTGCCAGCAGTGGAGGTGGTTGGACTGAAGCTTTCTTT.